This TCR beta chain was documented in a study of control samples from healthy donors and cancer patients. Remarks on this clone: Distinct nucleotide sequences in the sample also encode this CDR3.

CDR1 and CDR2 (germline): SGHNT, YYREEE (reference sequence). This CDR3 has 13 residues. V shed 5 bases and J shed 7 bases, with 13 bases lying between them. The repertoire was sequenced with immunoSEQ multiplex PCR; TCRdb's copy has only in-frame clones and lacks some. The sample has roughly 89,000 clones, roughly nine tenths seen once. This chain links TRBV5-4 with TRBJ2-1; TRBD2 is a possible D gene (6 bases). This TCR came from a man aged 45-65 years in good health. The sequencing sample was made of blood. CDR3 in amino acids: CASSSGNSNEQFF. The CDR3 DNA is TGTGCCAGCAGTAGCGGTAATTCAAATGAGCAGTTCTTC.